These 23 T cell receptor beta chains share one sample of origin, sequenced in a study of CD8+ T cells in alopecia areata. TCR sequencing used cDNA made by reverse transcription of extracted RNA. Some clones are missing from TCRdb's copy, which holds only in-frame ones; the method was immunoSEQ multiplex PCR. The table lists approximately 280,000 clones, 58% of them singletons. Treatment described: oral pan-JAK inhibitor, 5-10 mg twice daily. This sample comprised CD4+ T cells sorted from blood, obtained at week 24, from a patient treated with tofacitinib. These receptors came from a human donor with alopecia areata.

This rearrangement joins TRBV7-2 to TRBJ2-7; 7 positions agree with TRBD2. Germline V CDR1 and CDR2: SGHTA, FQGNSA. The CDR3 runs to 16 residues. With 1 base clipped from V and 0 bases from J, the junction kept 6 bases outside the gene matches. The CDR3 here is CASSLGGSGASYEQYF. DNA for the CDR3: TGTGCCAGCAGCTTAGGGGGGAGCGGGGCCTCCTACGAGCAGTACTTC.

The CDR3 loop reads CASSFVRQREYQETQYF. The CDR3 bases are TGTGCCAGCAGCTTCGTTCGACAGCGGGAGTACCAAGAGACCCAGTACTTC. The chain joins TRBV5-6 to TRBJ2-5, with 8 positions matching TRBD2. The CDR3 has 17 amino acids. Losses at the gene ends were 2 bases for V and 0 bases for J; bases not matched to a gene: 9. CDR1 is SGHDT and CDR2 is YYEEEE in the germline V gene.

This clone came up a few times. Here the CDR3 reads CSVDEQGASYEQYF. The DNA of the CDR3 is TGCAGCGTTGATGAACAGGGGGCCTCCTACGAGCAGTACTTC. The chain is built from TRBV29-1 and TRBJ2-7; 9 nucleotides match TRBD1. V lost 3 bases and J lost 0; bases outside the gene matches: 3. The CDR3 is made up of 14 amino acids. Germline loops: CDR1 SQVTM, CDR2 ANQGSEA.

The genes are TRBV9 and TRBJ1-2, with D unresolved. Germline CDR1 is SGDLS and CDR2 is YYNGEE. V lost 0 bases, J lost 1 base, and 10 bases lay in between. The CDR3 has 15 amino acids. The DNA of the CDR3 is TGTGCCAGCAGCGTAGGCGGCAGCGGTAACTATGGCTACACCTTC. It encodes CASSVGGSGNYGYTF.

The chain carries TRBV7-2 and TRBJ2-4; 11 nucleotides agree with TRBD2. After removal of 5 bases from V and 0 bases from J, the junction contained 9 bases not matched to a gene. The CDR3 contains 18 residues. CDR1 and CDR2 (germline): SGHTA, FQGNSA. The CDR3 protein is CASSAPSGGPIAKNIQYF. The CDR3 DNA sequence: TGTGCCAGCAGCGCCCCTAGCGGGGGGCCCATAGCCAAAAACATTCAGTACTTC.

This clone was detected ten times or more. The DNA of the CDR3 is TGTGCCAGCAGCTGGGACAGCTCCACAGATACGCAGTATTTT. Protein product: CASSWDSSTDTQYF. This chain connects TRBV5-4 to TRBJ2-3; 7 bases are shared with TRBD1. From germline, CDR1 is SGHNT and CDR2 YYREEE (reference sequence). The CDR3 has 14 residues. The V segment lost 3 bases and the J segment 2 bases; nucleotides outside the gene matches: 3. The entire variable domain, with the rest obtained from reference TRBV5-4 and TRBJ2-3, is as follows: ETGVTQSPTHLIKTRGQQVTLRCSSQSGHNTVSWYQQALGQGPQFIFQYYREEENGRGNFPPRFSGLQFPNYSSELNVNALELDDSALYLCASSWDSSTDTQYFGPGTRLTVL.

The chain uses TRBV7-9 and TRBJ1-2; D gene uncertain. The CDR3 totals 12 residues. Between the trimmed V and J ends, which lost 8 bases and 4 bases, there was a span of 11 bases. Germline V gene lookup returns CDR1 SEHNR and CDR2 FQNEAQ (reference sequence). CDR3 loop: CASEASAYGYTF. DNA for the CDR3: TGTGCCAGCGAGGCTAGTGCCTATGGCTACACCTTC.

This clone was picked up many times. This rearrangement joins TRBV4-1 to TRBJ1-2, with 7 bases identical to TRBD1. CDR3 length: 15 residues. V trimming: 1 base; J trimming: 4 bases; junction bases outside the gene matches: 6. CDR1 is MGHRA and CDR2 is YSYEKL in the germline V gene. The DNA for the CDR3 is TGCGCCAGCAGCCAAGTTGAGGGACAGACCTATGGCTACACCTTC. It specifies CASSQVEGQTYGYTF.

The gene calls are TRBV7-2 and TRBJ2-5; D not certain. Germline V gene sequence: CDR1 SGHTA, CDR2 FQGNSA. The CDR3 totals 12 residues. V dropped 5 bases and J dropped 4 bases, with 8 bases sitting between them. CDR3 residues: CASSRTRETQYF. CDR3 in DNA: TGTGCCAGCAGCCGCACACGAGAGACCCAGTACTTC.

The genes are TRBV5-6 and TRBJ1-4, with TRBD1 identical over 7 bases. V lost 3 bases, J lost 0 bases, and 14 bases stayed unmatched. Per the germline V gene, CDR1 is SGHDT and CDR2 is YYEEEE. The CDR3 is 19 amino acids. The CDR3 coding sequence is TGTGCCAGCAGCTATTACAGGGGTTTGGGTCGGGCAACTAATGAAAAACTGTTTTTT. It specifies CASSYYRGLGRATNEKLFF.

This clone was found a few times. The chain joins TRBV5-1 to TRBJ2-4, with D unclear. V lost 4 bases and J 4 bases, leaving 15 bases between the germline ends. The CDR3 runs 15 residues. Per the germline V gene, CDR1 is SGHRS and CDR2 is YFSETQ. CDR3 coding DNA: TGCGCCAGCAGCGACCCCACAATGTCTAAAAACATTCAGTACTTC. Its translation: CASSDPTMSKNIQYF.

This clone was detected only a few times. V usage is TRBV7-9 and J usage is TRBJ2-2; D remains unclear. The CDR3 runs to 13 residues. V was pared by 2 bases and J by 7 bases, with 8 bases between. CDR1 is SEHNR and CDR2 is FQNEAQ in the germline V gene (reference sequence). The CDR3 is CASSLQAGGELFF. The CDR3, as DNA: TGTGCCAGCAGCTTACAGGCCGGCGGGGAGCTGTTTTTT.

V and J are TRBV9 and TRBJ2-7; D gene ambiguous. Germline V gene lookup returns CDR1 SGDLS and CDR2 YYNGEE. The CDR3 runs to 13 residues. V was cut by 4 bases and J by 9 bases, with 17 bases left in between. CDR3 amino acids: CASSSTQDARQYF. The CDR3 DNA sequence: TGTGCCAGCAGCTCTACTCAAGACGCCAGGCAGTACTTC.

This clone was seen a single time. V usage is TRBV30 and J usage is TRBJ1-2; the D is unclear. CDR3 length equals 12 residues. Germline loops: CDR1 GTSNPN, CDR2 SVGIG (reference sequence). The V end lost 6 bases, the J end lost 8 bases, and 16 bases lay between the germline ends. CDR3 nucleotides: TGTGCCTGCCCGGGTGAAGGGAACGGCTACACCTTC. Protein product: CACPGEGNGYTF. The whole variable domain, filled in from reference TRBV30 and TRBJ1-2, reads SQTIHQWPATLVQPVGSPLSLECTVEGTSNPNLYWYRQAAGRGLQLLFYSVGIGQISSEVPQNLSASRPQDRQFILSSKKLLLSDSGFYLCACPGEGNGYTFGSGTRLTVV.

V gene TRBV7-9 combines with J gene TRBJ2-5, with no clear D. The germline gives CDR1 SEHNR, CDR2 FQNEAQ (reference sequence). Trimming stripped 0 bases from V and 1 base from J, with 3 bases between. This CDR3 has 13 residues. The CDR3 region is CASSLASQETQYF. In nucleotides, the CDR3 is TGTGCCAGCAGCTTAGCCTCCCAAGAGACCCAGTACTTC.

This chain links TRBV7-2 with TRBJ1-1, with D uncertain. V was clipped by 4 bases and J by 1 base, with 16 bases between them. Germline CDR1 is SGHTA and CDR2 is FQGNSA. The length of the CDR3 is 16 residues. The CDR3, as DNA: TGTGCCAGCAGCTCCCCACTGGGAGTGCCGAACACTGAAGCTTTCTTT. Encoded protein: CASSSPLGVPNTEAFF.

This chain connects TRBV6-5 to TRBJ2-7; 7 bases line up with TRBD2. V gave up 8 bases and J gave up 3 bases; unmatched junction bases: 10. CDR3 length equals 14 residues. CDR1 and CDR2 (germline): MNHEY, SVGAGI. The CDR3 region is CASQGWGGSYEQYF. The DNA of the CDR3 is TGTGCCAGCCAGGGCTGGGGGGGAAGCTACGAGCAGTACTTC.

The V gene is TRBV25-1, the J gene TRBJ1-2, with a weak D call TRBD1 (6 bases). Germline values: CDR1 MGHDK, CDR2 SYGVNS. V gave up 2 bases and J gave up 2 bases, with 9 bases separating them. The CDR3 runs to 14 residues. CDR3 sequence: CASSEGGLNYGYTF. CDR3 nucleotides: TGTGCCAGCAGTGAAGGGGGCCTGAACTATGGCTACACCTTC.

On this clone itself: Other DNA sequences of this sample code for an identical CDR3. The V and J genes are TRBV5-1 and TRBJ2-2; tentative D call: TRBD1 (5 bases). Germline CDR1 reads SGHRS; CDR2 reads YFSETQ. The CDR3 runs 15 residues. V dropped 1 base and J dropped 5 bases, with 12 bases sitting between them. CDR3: CASSLLQGSTGELFF. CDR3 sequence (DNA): TGCGCCAGCAGCTTGCTCCAGGGATCAACCGGGGAGCTGTTTTTT.

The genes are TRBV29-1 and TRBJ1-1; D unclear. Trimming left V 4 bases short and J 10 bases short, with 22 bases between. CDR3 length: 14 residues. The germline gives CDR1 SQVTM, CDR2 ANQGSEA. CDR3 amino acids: CSVVPATVGVGAFF. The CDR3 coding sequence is TGCAGCGTTGTACCCGCCACAGTAGGTGTCGGAGCTTTCTTT.

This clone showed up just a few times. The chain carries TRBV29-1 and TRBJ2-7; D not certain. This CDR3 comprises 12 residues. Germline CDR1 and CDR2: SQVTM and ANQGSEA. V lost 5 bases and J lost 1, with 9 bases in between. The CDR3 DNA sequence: TGCAGCGTTCTGGACGGATCCTACGAGCAGTACTTC. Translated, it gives CSVLDGSYEQYF.

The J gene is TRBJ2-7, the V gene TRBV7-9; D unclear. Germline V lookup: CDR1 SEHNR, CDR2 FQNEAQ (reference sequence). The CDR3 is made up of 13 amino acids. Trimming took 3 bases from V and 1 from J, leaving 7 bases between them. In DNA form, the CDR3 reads TGTGCCAGCAGCTTCCCGCCTTCCTACGAGCAGTACTTC. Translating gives CASSFPPSYEQYF.

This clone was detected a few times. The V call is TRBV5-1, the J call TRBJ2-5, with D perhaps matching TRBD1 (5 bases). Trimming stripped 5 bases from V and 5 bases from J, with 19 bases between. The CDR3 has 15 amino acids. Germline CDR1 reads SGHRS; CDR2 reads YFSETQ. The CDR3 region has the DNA TGCGCCAGCAGAACAGAAGGGGCGAGCTTCGAGACCCAGTACTTC. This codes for CASRTEGASFETQYF. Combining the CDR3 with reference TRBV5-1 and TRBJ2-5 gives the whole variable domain KAGVTQTPRYLIKTRGQQVTLSCSPISGHRSVSWYQQTPGQGLQFLFEYFSETQRNKGNFPGRFSGRQFSNSRSEMNVSTLELGDSALYLCASRTEGASFETQYFGPGTRLLVL.